This T cell receptor beta chain was observed in a study of cytomegalovirus exposure and HLA in healthy donors. The method was immunoSEQ multiplex PCR; TCRdb's version includes in-frame clones alone and lacks a portion of them. The profile shows 90,000 to 150,000 clones, around 86% of them singletons. Findings and limits, study-wide: The classifier reportedly diagnosed cytomegalovirus status with high specificity and sensitivity.

The CDR3 runs 17 residues. Concerning this clone: Its antigen is currently unknown.

The chain combines TRBV21-1 with TRBJ2-7; the D call in the table, TRBD2, was not verified against the DNA. TRBV21-1 is a known pseudogene. The origin of this receptor is a man aged 18 to 29 in good health and CMV-seronegative. Sequencing was done on a sample of PBMCs. The CDR3 DNA reads TGTGCCAGCAGCAAAGGGGGGGGGAGAGGACTAAAGTACGAGCAGTACTTC. Amino acid sequence: CASSKGGGRGLKYEQYF.